One sample yielded the 21 T cell receptor beta chains listed below, sequenced in a study of T cells in Graves' hyperthyroidism and ophthalmopathy. Amplified regions were TCR beta CDR3 sequences from RNA transcripts. The primer set for the first-round RT-PCR of the TCR CDR3 was HTBI. One entry per CDR3 protein, called by TCRdb with MiXCR from the multiplex PCR reads. The sample has 500,000 or so distinct CDR3 sequences; about 16% are singletons. Sequencing input: blood. The source is a woman aged 25 to 39 with Graves' ophthalmopathy.

V and J are TRBV9 and TRBJ1-1; D gene ambiguous. Germline lookup yields CDR1 SGDLS and CDR2 YYNGEE. The CDR3 loop spans 14 amino acids. Trimming removed 4 bases from V and 3 bases from J, with 13 bases in between. This CDR3 reads CASSQQSGYTEAFF. In DNA, the CDR3 is TGTGCCAGCAGCCAGCAATCGGGCTACACTGAAGCTTTCTTT.

This clonotype was seen many times. V usage is TRBV7-8 and J usage is TRBJ1-1, with D unresolved. Trimming stripped 7 bases from V and 0 bases from J, with 12 bases between. The CDR3 is made up of 14 amino acids. Germline-derived CDR1 and CDR2 are SGHVS and FQNEAQ. The CDR3 loop reads CASNPTTLNTEAFF. As DNA, the CDR3 is TGTGCCAGCAACCCGACAACCTTGAACACTGAAGCTTTCTTT.

This clonotype was counted at least ten times. The rearrangement uses TRBV20-1 and TRBJ2-4, with D possibly being TRBD2 (5 bases). Germline V gives CDR1 DFQATT, CDR2 SNEGSKA (reference sequence). V shed 2 bases and J shed 5 bases, with 13 bases lying between them. This CDR3 region has 14 residues. The CDR3 DNA is TGCAGTGCTAGACCCCCGGACTGGGAAAACATTCAGTACTTC. It specifies CSARPPDWENIQYF.

This clonotype showed up many times. The chain joins TRBV5-1 to TRBJ2-7; 13 positions agree with TRBD2. The CDR3 spans 16 residues. CDR1 is SGHRS and CDR2 is YFSETQ in the germline V gene. Losses at the gene ends were 4 bases for V and 3 bases for J; bases not matched to a gene: 7. The CDR3 DNA follows: TGCGCCAGCAGCGGAGGACTAGCGGGAGACCACTACGAGCAGTACTTC. Protein: CASSGGLAGDHYEQYF.

This clonotype was seen more than once but under ten times. This rearrangement joins TRBV7-2 to TRBJ2-5, with 9 bases lining up with TRBD2. CDR3 length: 17 residues. The V and J ends lost 5 bases and 5 bases, in that order; junction bases with no gene match: 15. Germline V CDR1 and CDR2: SGHTA, FQGNSA. The CDR3 region has the DNA TGTGCCAGCAGCCCCCCAGGTAGCGGGAGACTCCGGGAGACCCAGTACTTC. As protein: CASSPPGSGRLRETQYF.

This chain uses TRBV19 with TRBJ2-1; 8 bases are shared with TRBD2. In germline, CDR1 is LNHDA, CDR2 SQIVND (reference sequence). The CDR3 has 14 residues. V lost 5 bases, J lost 6 bases, and 6 bases stayed unmatched. Here the CDR3 reads CASSVLTSGNEQFF. Here the CDR3 DNA reads TGTGCCAGTAGTGTACTCACTAGCGGCAATGAGCAGTTCTTC. Full variable domain (missing parts from reference TRBV19 and TRBJ2-1): DGGITQSPKYLFRKEGQNVTLSCEQNLNHDAMYWYRQDPGQGLRLIYYSQIVNDFQKGDIAEGYSVSREKKESFPLTVTSAQKNPTAFYLCASSVLTSGNEQFFGPGTRLTVL.

This clonotype was detected ten times or more. The chain links TRBV6-6 to TRBJ1-5, with D unresolved. Per the germline V gene, CDR1 is MNHNY and CDR2 is SVGAGI (reference sequence). This CDR3 has 14 amino acids. The V and J ends lost 2 bases and 6 bases respectively, with 11 bases between them. This CDR3 is CASSYVTGGQPQHF. CDR3 nucleotides: TGTGCCAGCAGTTACGTCACCGGAGGTCAGCCCCAGCATTTT.

This clonotype showed up many times. Compared with germline, one end of the junction differs, possibly owing to a read error. The chain recombines TRBV7-8 with TRBJ2-1; D remains ambiguous. This CDR3 is built from 15 residues. Germline loops: CDR1 SGHVS, CDR2 FQNEAQ. This chain's CDR3 is CASRLDLVTYNEQFF. The DNA for the CDR3 is TGTGCCAGCAGATTAGATTTAGTTACCTACAATGAGCAGTTCTTC.

This clonotype showed up many times. The chain is built from TRBV11-2 and TRBJ1-1; the D gene is possibly TRBD1 (6 bases). Trimming removed 5 bases from V and 0 bases from J, with 16 bases in between. The CDR3 runs 16 residues. Germline CDR1 SGHAT, CDR2 FQNNGV. CDR3 bases: TGTGCCAGCAGCCTCACTCGGACAGCAATGAACACTGAAGCTTTCTTT. Amino acid sequence: CASSLTRTAMNTEAFF.

This clonotype was seen more than once but under ten times. This chain uses TRBV6-1 with TRBJ2-1, with 8 bases fitting TRBD1. Germline CDR1 reads MNHNS; CDR2 reads SASEGT. Trimming cost V 8 bases and J 0 bases; bases outside gene matches: 9. CDR3 length equals 16 residues. This CDR3 reads CASARDRRSSYNEQFF. CDR3 coding DNA: TGTGCCAGCGCTAGGGACAGGCGGAGCTCCTACAATGAGCAGTTCTTC.

This clonotype was recorded many times. The J gene is TRBJ2-5, the V gene TRBV18; D uncertain. The CDR3 spans 14 residues. Germline values: CDR1 KGHSH, CDR2 LQKENI. Trimming removed 5 bases at V and 1 base at J, with 11 bases between. CDR3 region: CASSSRPTQETQYF. The CDR3 region has the DNA TGTGCCAGCTCATCAAGACCGACCCAAGAGACCCAGTACTTC.

This chain links TRBV6-2 or TRBV6-3 with TRBJ2-5, with TRBD1 matching over 8 bases. V lost 4 bases and J lost 5; bases outside the gene matches: 3. The length of the CDR3 is 13 residues. CDR1 and CDR2 (germline): MNHEY, SVGEGT. As DNA, the CDR3 is TGTGCCAGCAGTTCTTACAGGGGGGAGACCCAGTACTTC. The encoded protein is CASSSYRGETQYF.

The chain employs TRBV20-1 and TRBJ2-5; D call uncertain. Germline V gene sequence: CDR1 DFQATT, CDR2 SNEGSKA (reference sequence). CDR3 length equals 12 residues. Trimming stripped 6 bases from V and 4 bases from J, with 12 bases between. The CDR3 coding sequence is TGCAGTGCGATAGCCCCTGGAGAGACCCAGTACTTC. Encoded protein: CSAIAPGETQYF.

This chain links TRBV6-2 or TRBV6-3 with TRBJ2-3, with D uncertain. CDR1 is MNHEY and CDR2 is SVGEGT in the germline V gene. Between the trimmed V and J ends, which lost 1 base and 3 bases, there was a span of 5 bases. The CDR3 is 13 residues long. Here the CDR3 DNA reads TGTGCCAGCAGTTACTTTCTTACAGATACGCAGTATTTT. Protein: CASSYFLTDTQYF.

This clonotype was counted only a few times. The chain carries TRBV5-1 and TRBJ2-1; D is possibly TRBD2 (6 bases). Germline CDR1 is SGHRS and CDR2 is YFSETQ. The V end was cut by 4 bases, the J end by 9 bases, with 20 bases between. There are 15 residues in the CDR3. In DNA, the CDR3 is TGCGCCAGCAGCCTCCGGATGACTAGACTGTTTGAGCAGTTCTTC. It specifies CASSLRMTRLFEQFF.

This clonotype was counted ten times or more. V is TRBV6-2 or TRBV6-3 and J is TRBJ2-7; weak D call: TRBD1 (5 bases). The CDR3 runs 13 residues. The V and J ends lost 5 bases and 7 bases respectively, with 15 bases between them. In germline, CDR1 is MNHEY, CDR2 SVGEGT. The CDR3 is CASSLQALGEQYF. CDR3 DNA sequence: TGTGCCAGCAGTCTACAGGCCCTGGGGGAGCAGTACTTC.

V is TRBV7-2 and J is TRBJ2-7; 9 positions agree with TRBD2. This CDR3 comprises 16 residues. The V gene end was trimmed by 0 bases and the J gene end by 0 bases; junction bases not matched to a gene: 3. Germline-derived CDR1 and CDR2 are SGHTA and FQGNSA. CDR3 coding DNA: TGTGCCAGCAGCTTAGCAGCTAGCGGGACCTCCTACGAGCAGTACTTC. Protein sequence: CASSLAASGTSYEQYF.

The chain couples TRBV5-6 to TRBJ2-2; TRBD2 aligns across 9 bases. V shed 1 base, J shed 4 bases, and the junction held 5 bases outside the gene matches. This CDR3 has 16 residues. The V gene's germline CDR1 is SGHDT and CDR2 YYEEEE. The CDR3 is CASSLWLAGFTGELFF. As DNA, the CDR3 is TGTGCCAGCAGCTTGTGGCTAGCGGGATTCACCGGGGAGCTGTTTTTT.

In this sample, this clonotype turned up many times. The chain has TRBV6-6 and TRBJ2-2, with no clear D. From germline, CDR1 is MNHNY and CDR2 SVGAGI (reference sequence). The CDR3 is made up of 13 amino acids. The V end was cut by 0 bases, the J end by 7 bases, with 6 bases between. CDR3 residues: CASSYSRIGELFF. The DNA of the CDR3 is TGTGCCAGCAGTTACTCACGTATCGGGGAGCTGTTTTTT.

This clonotype has at least ten counts. The rearrangement joins TRBV6-1 to TRBJ1-1; D unclear. Trimming pared 5 bases from V and 8 bases from J, leaving 18 bases between. CDR3 length: 14 residues. Looked up from germline, CDR1 is MNHNS and CDR2 is SASEGT. The CDR3: CASSSGVGDKEAFF. The CDR3 region has the DNA TGTGCCAGCAGTTCCGGAGTAGGAGACAAGGAAGCTTTCTTT.

V usage is TRBV6-6 and J usage is TRBJ1-2; no definite D call. The germline CDR1 and CDR2 sequences are MNHNY and SVGAGI (reference sequence). The CDR3 runs 14 residues. Trimming stripped 2 bases from V and 4 bases from J, with 11 bases between. This CDR3 is CASSYPADGYGYTF. In nucleotides, the CDR3 is TGTGCCAGCAGTTACCCCGCCGACGGCTATGGCTACACCTTC.